This paragraph covers one TCR beta chain sequence. Assay used: immunoSEQ multiplex PCR; TCRdb lists only in-frame clones, some missing. The profile shows about 1.5 million clones, around 98% of them singletons. These data are taken from a study of shared clonotypes between healthy human individuals. Study context: Ranging from 18 to 49 in age, donors were two women and a few men. There were three CD4 naive, three CD4 memory, two CD8 naive and one CD8 memory plates per donor.

The germline gives CDR1 ENHRY, CDR2 SYGVKD. V was clipped by 6 bases and J by 1 base, with 22 bases between them. This CDR3 is 18 amino acids long. The specimen was naive CD4+ T cells sorted from blood. The subset: CD45RA+ positively selected. The TCR originated in a man in his thirties or forties in good health. This rearrangement joins TRBV10-3 to TRBJ1-3, with D possibly being TRBD1 (5 bases). The CDR3 region is CAISIKPMDKSSGNTIYF. The DNA of the CDR3 is TGTGCCATCAGCATTAAACCCATGGACAAATCATCTGGAAACACCATATATTTT.